One and the same sample provided the 27 T cell receptor beta chains below, sequenced in a study of T cells after posttransplantation cyclophosphamide. The repertoire was sequenced with immunoSEQ multiplex PCR; TCRdb's copy has only in-frame clones and lacks some. Recorded here are fewer than 35,000 clones, none singletons. Material: PBMCs. Receptor source: a woman aged 55-70 years in good health, CMV-negative, and a related stem cell transplant donor.

This clone was counted at least ten times. The rearrangement uses TRBV15 and TRBJ1-1, with D possibly being TRBD1 (6 bases). The CDR3 has 15 residues. With 0 bases removed from V and 0 bases from J, the gap between germline ends came to 8 bases. The germline V gene encodes CDR1 LNHNV and CDR2 YYDKDF (reference sequence). CDR3 DNA sequence: TGTGCCACCAGCAGAGATAAGGGGGTGAACACTGAAGCTTTCTTT. Translating it yields CATSRDKGVNTEAFF.

This clone was observed many times. The V and J genes are TRBV7-6 and TRBJ2-3; D perhaps matches TRBD2 (6 bases). Per germline, CDR1 SGHVS and CDR2 FNYEAQ. The ends were cut back, 7 bases at V and 1 base at J, with 18 bases in the middle. The CDR3 runs to 16 residues. The CDR3 coding sequence is TGTGCCAGCAAAGGAAGAGCGGGCCTCGGCACAGATACGCAGTATTTT. It specifies CASKGRAGLGTDTQYF. The entire variable domain, with the rest obtained from reference TRBV7-6 and TRBJ2-3, is as follows: GAGVSQSPRYKVTKRGQDVALRCDPISGHVSLYWYRQALGQGPEFLTYFNYEAQQDKSGLPNDRFSAERPEGSISTLTIQRTEQRDSAMYRCASKGRAGLGTDTQYFGPGTRLTVL.

The sample holds a few counts of this clone. The chain uses TRBV7-6 and TRBJ2-5; TRBD2 matches at 12 bases. V lost 0 bases to trimming and J lost 1 base; unmatched junction nucleotides: 9. The V gene's germline CDR1 is SGHVS and CDR2 FNYEAQ. The CDR3 extends over 19 amino acids. The CDR3 is CASSLAPLAGGGSQETQYF. DNA for the CDR3: TGTGCCAGCAGCTTAGCCCCTCTAGCGGGGGGGGGATCCCAAGAGACCCAGTACTTC.

There are many counts of this clone. The chain joins TRBV6-5 to TRBJ2-2; weak D call: TRBD2 (6 bases). In germline, CDR1 is MNHEY, CDR2 SVGAGI. Trimming shortened V by 2 bases and J by 7 bases, and 14 bases separated the two germline ends. The length of the CDR3 is 15 residues. The CDR3 spells CASSYRGEVIGELFF. As DNA, the CDR3 is TGTGCCAGCAGTTACCGCGGGGAGGTTATCGGGGAGCTGTTTTTT.

This clone was observed at least ten times. V gene TRBV30 combines with J gene TRBJ1-3; D is uncertain. Germline CDR1 is GTSNPN and CDR2 is SVGIG (reference sequence). Trimming shortened V by 5 bases and J by 0 bases, and 20 bases separated the two germline ends. The CDR3 has 17 amino acids. This CDR3 is CAWELSLGYSSGNTIYF. Written as DNA, the CDR3 is TGTGCCTGGGAACTGTCCCTCGGATACAGCTCTGGAAACACCATATATTTT.

This clone was seen only a few times. The chain couples TRBV5-6 to TRBJ2-3; 13 bases map to TRBD2. Looked up from germline, CDR1 is SGHDT and CDR2 is YYEEEE. The CDR3 totals 17 residues. The J segment lost 2 bases and the V segment lost 6 bases, leaving 9 bases of the junction unmatched. The CDR3, as DNA: TGTGCCAGCACGGGACTAGCGGGGAGAGGCCCCACAGATACGCAGTATTTT. Protein sequence: CASTGLAGRGPTDTQYF. The full variable domain, with the rest looked up from reference TRBV5-6 and TRBJ2-3, is DAGVTQSPTHLIKTRGQQVTLRCSPKSGHDTVSWYQQALGQGPQFIFQYYEEEERQRGNFPDRFSGHQFPNYSSELNVNALLLGDSALYLCASTGLAGRGPTDTQYFGPGTRLTVL.

Ten or more counts support this clone. The chain recombines TRBV19 with TRBJ2-1; 8 bases map to TRBD2. The CDR3 is 12 residues long. Germline lookup yields CDR1 LNHDA and CDR2 SQIVND (reference sequence). The V segment lost 5 bases and the J segment 12 bases; nucleotides outside the gene matches: 6. CDR3 nucleotides: TGTGCCAGTAGTGTCGTAGCGGGGTGGCAGTTCTTC. This sequence encodes CASSVVAGWQFF.

This clone has ten or more counts. The chain carries TRBV18 and TRBJ2-1; D might be TRBD2 (5 bases). V was clipped by 3 bases and J by 0 bases, with 12 bases between them. Germline CDR1 KGHSH, CDR2 LQKENI. This CDR3 is built from 16 residues. The CDR3 is CASSPNWSGSYNEQFF. Here the CDR3 DNA reads TGTGCCAGCTCACCTAATTGGAGCGGCTCCTACAATGAGCAGTTCTTC.

There are many counts of this clone. The rearrangement uses TRBV6-1 and TRBJ2-1, with TRBD2 identical over 11 bases. Losses at the gene ends were 7 bases for V and 5 bases for J; bases not matched to a gene: 7. In germline, CDR1 is MNHNS, CDR2 SASEGT. The CDR3 length is 15 residues. CDR3 sequence reads: CASMGGLAVNNEQFF. The CDR3 DNA follows: TGTGCCAGCATGGGGGGACTAGCGGTCAACAATGAGCAGTTCTTC.

This clone was picked up many times. The chain employs TRBV7-2 and TRBJ1-5, with a possible D match to TRBD1 (6 bases). The CDR3 loop spans 15 amino acids. The germline V gene encodes CDR1 SGHTA and CDR2 FQGNSA. The V end was cut by 4 bases, the J end by 1 base, with 11 bases between. The CDR3 reads CASSYSGQSNQPQHF. Here the CDR3 DNA reads TGTGCCAGCAGCTACAGTGGACAGAGCAATCAGCCCCAGCATTTT.

This clone turned up a few times. The gene calls are TRBV4-2 and TRBJ1-5, with a tentative D call TRBD1 (5 bases). V was pared by 0 bases and J by 3 bases, with 12 bases between. Looked up from germline, CDR1 is LGHNA and CDR2 is YNFKEQ. The CDR3 covers 16 residues. CDR3 loop: CASSQEGQGLNQPQHF. CDR3 nucleotide sequence: TGTGCCAGCAGCCAAGAGGGGCAGGGCCTCAATCAGCCCCAGCATTTT.

This clone was seen ten or more times. The chain employs TRBV6-5 and TRBJ2-2; weak D call: TRBD1 (6 bases). The germline V gene has CDR1 MNHEY and CDR2 SVGAGI. Between the trimmed V and J ends, which lost 6 bases and 6 bases, there was a span of 11 bases. The CDR3 is made up of 13 amino acids. CDR3 amino acids: CASRTGSAGELFF. The CDR3 DNA follows: TGTGCCAGCAGAACAGGGTCGGCCGGGGAGCTGTTTTTT.

This clone was recorded many times. This rearrangement joins TRBV7-6 to TRBJ2-1, with D possibly TRBD1 on 6 matching bases. Germline CDR1 is SGHVS and CDR2 is FNYEAQ. The CDR3 spans 13 residues. Trimming stripped 5 bases from V and 6 bases from J, with 11 bases between. CDR3 nucleotides: TGTGCCAGCAGCCAGGACAGACCCAATGAGCAGTTCTTC. This translates into CASSQDRPNEQFF.

This clone came up many times. The chain has TRBV6-1 and TRBJ1-4, with D perhaps TRBD1 (5 bases). V lost 7 bases and J lost 4, with 13 bases in between. Germline V CDR1 and CDR2: MNHNS, SASEGT. The CDR3 spans 14 residues. CDR3 in amino acids: CASTSGVVNEKLFF. The CDR3 nucleotides read TGTGCCAGCACTTCGGGGGTTGTTAATGAAAAACTGTTTTTT.

At least ten counts were recorded for this clone. The CDR3 DNA reads TGTGCCAGCAGCCCTTCGGAGGGGGAAGCTAACTATGGCTACACCTTC. It is translated as CASSPSEGEANYGYTF. The rearrangement links TRBV7-9 to TRBJ1-2; a possible D gene is TRBD1 (6 bases). Germline V gene lookup returns CDR1 SEHNR and CDR2 FQNEAQ (reference sequence). The germline V and J ends were trimmed by 5 bases and 0 bases, with 16 bases remaining between them. CDR3 length: 16 residues. Based on the CDR3 plus reference TRBV7-9 and TRBJ1-2, the full variable domain is DTGVSQNPRHKITKRGQNVTFRCDPISEHNRLYWYRQTLGQGPEFLTYFQNEAQLEKSRLLSDRFSAERPKGSFSTLEIQRTEQGDSAMYLCASSPSEGEANYGYTFGSGTRLTVV.

This clone was observed at least ten times. The V call is TRBV6-6, the J call TRBJ1-6; D is unresolved. Between the trimmed V and J ends, which lost 2 bases and 6 bases, there was a span of 14 bases. CDR3 size: 16 residues. The germline V gene has CDR1 MNHNY and CDR2 SVGAGI (reference sequence). The CDR3 DNA reads as TGTGCCAGCAGTTACGGCCCACCGGGGATTAATTCACCCCTCCACTTT. It encodes CASSYGPPGINSPLHF.

Ten or more counts support this clone. The J gene is TRBJ2-7, the V gene TRBV5-1, with a weak D call TRBD1 (6 bases). V was shortened by 2 bases and J by 3 bases, with 12 bases between the two germline ends. CDR1 and CDR2 from the germline V gene are SGHRS and YFSETQ. This CDR3 region has 14 residues. CDR3 DNA sequence: TGCGCCAGCAGCTTCCGGACAGAGAGCTACGAGCAGTACTTC. This encodes CASSFRTESYEQYF.

At least ten counts were recorded for this clone. The chain combines TRBV5-4 with TRBJ1-6; the D gene is possibly TRBD1 (6 bases). V was clipped by 3 bases and J by 2 bases, with 15 bases between them. This CDR3 region has 17 residues. Germline V gene data show CDR1 as SGHNT and CDR2 as YYREEE (reference sequence). The CDR3, as DNA: TGTGCCAGCAGCTCTGGACAGTTAGGGACCTATAATTCACCCCTCCACTTT. This translates into CASSSGQLGTYNSPLHF.

The sample holds many counts of this clone. This chain joins TRBV5-1 and TRBJ1-1; D not resolved. V shed 1 base and J shed 0 bases, with 4 bases lying between them. CDR3 size: 13 residues. The germline V gene encodes CDR1 SGHRS and CDR2 YFSETQ. CDR3 loop: CASSLIVNTEAFF. CDR3 DNA sequence: TGCGCCAGCAGCTTGATAGTGAACACTGAAGCTTTCTTT.

This clone was seen repeatedly, ten times or more. The rearrangement joins TRBV2 to TRBJ1-1; 12 bases are a match to TRBD1. Germline V gene lookup returns CDR1 SNHLY and CDR2 FYNNEI. V lost 5 bases to trimming and J lost 7 bases; unmatched junction nucleotides: 8. CDR3 length: 15 residues. DNA for the CDR3: TGTGCCAGCAGTACAGCCGGGACAGGGGGCGTTGAAGCTTTCTTT. It yields the protein CASSTAGTGGVEAFF.

This clone was counted ten times or more. The gene calls are TRBV11-3 and TRBJ2-2; D remains unclear. The CDR3 runs to 13 residues. The germline V gene has CDR1 SGHNT and CDR2 YENEEA. V was shortened by 4 bases and J by 3 bases, with 6 bases between the two germline ends. CDR3 coding DNA: TGTGCCAGCAGCTCACAGCACACCGGGGAGCTGTTTTTT. Its protein is CASSSQHTGELFF.

The chain uses TRBV18 and TRBJ2-3; 15 bases align to TRBD2. The V gene's germline CDR1 is KGHSH and CDR2 LQKENI. This CDR3 region has 17 residues. V shed 5 bases and J 5 bases; nucleotides not matched to a gene: 8. This CDR3 is CASSLGLAGGQGDTQYF. The CDR3 DNA reads TGTGCCAGCTCATTAGGACTAGCGGGAGGGCAAGGAGATACGCAGTATTTT.

In its sample, this clone was seen a few times. This chain connects TRBV6-6 to TRBJ1-2; a weak D match, TRBD1 (5 bases). Germline V CDR1 and CDR2: MNHNY, SVGAGI (reference sequence). There are 12 residues in the CDR3. Trimming removed 6 bases from V and 2 bases from J, with 7 bases in between. The CDR3 loop is CASSAGNYGYTF. CDR3 nucleotide sequence: TGTGCCAGCAGCGCAGGGAACTATGGCTACACCTTC.

Many counts were recorded for this clone. The V gene is TRBV7-9, the J gene TRBJ2-1, with TRBD2 matching over 11 bases. With V trimmed by 5 bases and J by 8 bases, 8 bases remained unmatched. Germline assignment: CDR1 SEHNR and CDR2 FQNEAQ (reference sequence). There are 15 residues in the CDR3. CDR3 sequence (DNA): TGTGCCAGCAGCGCTGCTAGCGGGGGGAGTGATGAGCAGTTCTTC. Protein sequence: CASSAASGGSDEQFF.

This clone occurred a few times. The rearrangement joins TRBV29-1 to TRBJ1-1; D may be TRBD1 (6 bases). CDR1 SQVTM and CDR2 ANQGSEA come from the germline V gene. The length of the CDR3 is 12 residues. Trimming took off 6 bases at V and 5 bases at J, with 13 bases between the two ends. CDR3 amino acids: CSVGGARTEAFF. The CDR3 DNA reads as TGCAGCGTGGGGGGGGCGCGTACTGAAGCTTTCTTT. Variable domain in full (rest from reference TRBV29-1 and TRBJ1-1): SAVISQKPSRDICQRGTSLTIQCQVDSQVTMMFWYRQQPGQSLTLIATANQGSEATYESGFVIDKFPISRPNLTFSTLTVSNMSPEDSSIYLCSVGGARTEAFFGQGTRLTVV.

This clone was picked up a small number of times. This chain connects TRBV12-3 or TRBV12-4 to TRBJ1-2; D possibly corresponds to TRBD1 (6 bases). The CDR3 has 12 residues. Trimming left V 8 bases short and J 4 bases short, with 11 bases between. Written as DNA, the CDR3 is TGTGCCAGCCGCTCCAGGGGCTATGGCTACACCTTC. Residues: CASRSRGYGYTF.

Many counts were recorded for this clone. The chain recombines TRBV5-6 with TRBJ1-1; D might be TRBD1 (5 bases). CDR1 and CDR2 (germline): SGHDT, YYEEEE. Trimming removed 6 bases from V and 4 bases from J, with 16 bases in between. This CDR3 is built from 14 residues. As DNA, the CDR3 is TGTGCCAGCACCCGAGTCCCCCAGGGCACTGAAGCTTTCTTT. This sequence encodes CASTRVPQGTEAFF.